This T cell receptor (beta chain) was captured by sequencing in a study of shared clonotypes between healthy human individuals. Profiling relied on immunoSEQ multiplex PCR, and the TCRdb table lists in-frame clones only, not all of them. The sample contains 700,000 or so clones, around 72% of which appear only once. Germline CDR1 MDHEN, CDR2 SYDVKM. Unmatched junction bases numbered 7, after V lost 4 bases and J lost 6 bases. The CDR3 consists of 15 residues. Of note for this clone: The antigen remains undetermined.

Study conclusions and caveats: Naive subsets generally had larger estimated richness than memory subsets. Among several donors, roughly 5% of naive CD4 clonotypes were found in common.

Sample: memory CD4+ T cells sorted from blood. Documented subset: CD45RA-negative fraction. The clonotype comes from a woman aged 25 to 45 in good health. The chain uses TRBV28 and TRBJ2-7; 12 bases are shared with TRBD1. The CDR3 is CASSSLGQGAREQYF. In nucleotides, the CDR3 is TGTGCCAGCAGTTCCCTGGGACAGGGGGCGCGCGAGCAGTACTTC.